One and the same sample provided the 17 T cell receptor beta chains below, sequenced in a study of regulatory T cells in long-lasting Graves disease. Time point here: newly diagnosed GD, antithyroid drugs for less than 3 months. Generation of the TCR library employed RNA extracted from PBMCs. Both iRepertoire HTBI primers and Arm-PCR of CDR3 regions were used to build the TCR beta libraries. TCRdb recomputed calls from the multiplex PCR reads with MiXCR, one row per CDR3 protein. Altogether about 450,000 distinct CDR3 sequences are present, around 15% being singletons, with the ten largest covering approximately 15%. The sample was also linked to a second study, of T cells in Graves' hyperthyroidism and ophthalmopathy.

This specimen consisted of peripheral blood mononuclear cells (PBMCs), obtained at new diagnosis, from a patient treated with antithyroid drugs. These receptors were taken from a woman aged 45-59 years with Graves disease.

This clonotype was counted between two and nine times. The rearrangement uses TRBV7-9 and TRBJ2-2; D not resolved. The germline V gene has CDR1 SEHNR and CDR2 FQNEAQ (reference sequence). This CDR3 comprises 15 residues. V lost 2 bases and J lost 1, with 8 bases in between. CDR3 amino acids: CASSLTQLNTGELFF. In nucleotides, the CDR3 is TGTGCCAGCAGCTTAACACAGCTGAACACCGGGGAGCTGTTTTTT.

In its sample, this clonotype was seen many times. The chain recombines TRBV28 with TRBJ2-5, with D perhaps matching TRBD2 (7 bases). The CDR3 consists of 14 residues. V lost 7 bases to trimming and J lost 4 bases, with 16 bases between them. Germline V gene data show CDR1 as MDHEN and CDR2 as SYDVKM. The CDR3 reads CASNPWGGGETQYF. In DNA, the CDR3 is TGTGCCAGCAACCCCTGGGGAGGGGGAGAGACCCAGTACTTC.

This clonotype came up many times. The chain recombines TRBV12-3 or TRBV12-4 with TRBJ2-2, with 7 bases that match TRBD2. With 5 bases clipped from V and 6 bases from J, the junction kept 9 bases outside the gene matches. The CDR3 totals 15 residues. In DNA, the CDR3 is TGTGCCAGCAGTCCCGGGGGGAGGGCGGCCGGGGAGCTGTTTTTT. Translation gives CASSPGGRAAGELFF.

This rearrangement joins TRBV3-1 to TRBJ2-1, with TRBD1 matching 8 bases. After removal of 1 base from V and 5 bases from J, the junction contained 4 bases not matched to a gene. CDR1 is LGHDT, CDR2 YNNKEL, per germline (reference sequence). The CDR3 runs to 15 residues. CDR3 loop: CASSQAGTGDNEQFF. DNA for the CDR3: TGTGCCAGCAGCCAAGCTGGGACAGGTGACAATGAGCAGTTCTTC.

The chain joins TRBV7-9 to TRBJ1-5, with D possibly matching TRBD1 (5 bases). This CDR3 comprises 18 residues. V lost 1 base to trimming and J lost 0 bases, with 16 bases between them. The V gene's germline CDR1 is SEHNR and CDR2 FQNEAQ (reference sequence). This CDR3 reads CASSLVRGDLYSNQPQHF. The DNA of the CDR3 is TGTGCCAGCAGCTTAGTTAGGGGCGACTTATATAGCAATCAGCCCCAGCATTTT. The full variable domain, rest sourced from reference TRBV7-9 and TRBJ1-5, is DTGVSQNPRHKITKRGQNVTFRCDPISEHNRLYWYRQTLGQGPEFLTYFQNEAQLEKSRLLSDRFSAERPKGSFSTLEIQRTEQGDSAMYLCASSLVRGDLYSNQPQHFGDGTRLSIL.

The sample holds a few counts of this clonotype. This rearrangement joins TRBV6-1 to TRBJ2-2; TRBD2 matches at 10 bases. V lost 7 bases, J lost 3 bases, and 5 bases stayed unmatched. The CDR3 sequence is 15 residues long. The germline CDR1 and CDR2 sequences are MNHNS and SASEGT. The CDR3 nucleotides are TGTGCCAGCACCCCGACTAGCGGGCACACCGGGGAGCTGTTTTTT. This sequence encodes CASTPTSGHTGELFF.

The J gene is TRBJ2-2, the V gene TRBV7-8; 7 nucleotides agree with TRBD2. The CDR3 spans 16 residues. Per germline, CDR1 SGHVS and CDR2 FQNEAQ. Losses at the gene ends were 6 bases for V and 1 base for J; bases not matched to a gene: 8. The CDR3, as DNA: TGTGCCAGCAGGACTAGCTGGTTTCTGAACACCGGGGAGCTGTTTTTT. Translation gives CASRTSWFLNTGELFF.

The rearrangement links TRBV28 to TRBJ1-1; D perhaps matches TRBD1 (5 bases). CDR1 and CDR2 (germline): MDHEN, SYDVKM. Between the trimmed V and J ends, which lost 6 bases and 1 base, there was a span of 15 bases. The CDR3 loop spans 15 amino acids. The CDR3 bases are TGTGCCAGCAGCCATACTCCTAGGGGGAACACTGAAGCTTTCTTT. It specifies CASSHTPRGNTEAFF.

As concerns this clonotype: A much larger clone differs from this one at a single base, so this may be a read error. This CDR3 fails to terminate in the conserved phenylalanine or tryptophan, so it likely reflects a read error. CDR3 sequence (DNA): TGTGCCACAGGACAGGGACCAGATACGCAGTATTAT. Translated: CATGQGPDTQYY. The chain combines TRBV2 with TRBJ2-3, with 8 bases aligning to TRBD1. V lost 10 bases and J lost 4; bases outside the gene matches: 4. CDR3 length: 12 residues. Germline lookup yields CDR1 SNHLY and CDR2 FYNNEI.

Ten or more counts support this clonotype. This chain links TRBV9 with TRBJ2-3; D may be TRBD2 (6 bases). CDR1 SGDLS and CDR2 YYNGEE come from the germline V gene. CDR3 length: 15 residues. Trimming removed 2 bases at V and 0 bases at J, with 10 bases between. CDR3 DNA: TGTGCCAGCAGCGTGGCTAGCGTTAGCACAGATACGCAGTATTTT. The encoded protein is CASSVASVSTDTQYF.

The gene calls are TRBV7-3 and TRBJ2-7; weak D call: TRBD1 (5 bases). CDR1 and CDR2 (germline): SGHTA, FQGTGA. V lost 8 bases, J lost 0 bases, and 14 bases lay in between. This CDR3 has 14 amino acids. The CDR3 DNA follows: TGTGCCAGCTGGGGCAGGAACATCTCCTACGAGCAGTACTTC. Protein: CASWGRNISYEQYF.

This clonotype came up many times. The CDR3 DNA sequence: TGTGCCAGCAGACACAACAGGGGAGTGCAGCCCCAGCATTTT. Translated: CASRHNRGVQPQHF. The gene calls are TRBV2 and TRBJ1-5, with TRBD1 identical over 7 bases. The CDR3 loop spans 14 amino acids. J lost 7 bases, V lost 6 bases, and 9 bases had no gene match. Germline CDR1 reads SNHLY; CDR2 reads FYNNEI.

The V call is TRBV18, the J call TRBJ2-4; TRBD1 is a possible D gene (6 bases). Germline CDR1 is KGHSH and CDR2 is LQKENI. V shed 1 base and J shed 0 bases, with 19 bases lying between them. The CDR3 has 19 residues. The CDR3 sequence: CASSPRDIPPRLAKNIQYF. CDR3 nucleotide sequence: TGTGCCAGCTCACCACGGGACATCCCCCCGCGACTAGCCAAAAACATTCAGTACTTC. Full variable domain (outside the CDR3, taken from reference TRBV18 and TRBJ2-4): NAGVMQNPRHLVRRRGQEARLRCSPMKGHSHVYWYRQLPEEGLKFMVYLQKENIIDESGMPKERFSAEFPKEGPSILRIQQVVRGDSAAYFCASSPRDIPPRLAKNIQYFGAGTRLSVL.

Only a few counts were recorded for this clonotype. J is TRBJ2-7 and V is TRBV7-9, with D possibly being TRBD2 (6 bases). The CDR3 runs 16 residues. Trimming took off 5 bases at V and 0 bases at J, with 17 bases between the two ends. Germline assignment: CDR1 SEHNR and CDR2 FQNEAQ (reference sequence). Here the CDR3 reads CASSQVGLGSSYEQYF. The CDR3 region has the DNA TGTGCCAGCAGCCAGGTGGGACTTGGCAGCTCCTACGAGCAGTACTTC.

This clonotype was counted a few times. The J gene is TRBJ2-3, the V gene TRBV18; TRBD2 aligns across 9 bases. Looked up from germline, CDR1 is KGHSH and CDR2 is LQKENI. This CDR3 region has 17 residues. The trim removed 3 bases at V and 0 bases at J, leaving 7 bases unmatched. The CDR3 sequence: CASSPGRLAESTDTQYF. Written as DNA, the CDR3 is TGTGCCAGCTCACCCGGGCGACTAGCGGAGAGCACAGATACGCAGTATTTT.

A single count supports this clonotype. This sequence joins TRBV25-1 and TRBJ2-2; 8 positions agree with TRBD1. The CDR3 is made up of 17 amino acids. V was pared by 0 bases and J by 4 bases, with 7 bases of the junction left unmatched. From germline, CDR1 is MGHDK and CDR2 SYGVNS. CDR3 amino acids: CASSEYGGTGPTGELFF. The CDR3 DNA is TGTGCCAGCAGTGAATATGGTGGGACAGGTCCCACCGGGGAGCTGTTTTTT.

The rearrangement links TRBV28 to TRBJ2-3; 7 bases map to TRBD2. From germline, CDR1 is MDHEN and CDR2 SYDVKM. The CDR3 runs 14 residues. V lost 6 bases, J lost 5 bases, and 8 bases stayed unmatched. The DNA for the CDR3 is TGTGCCAGCAGCGCTAGCGGAGGGGAAGATACGCAGTATTTT. This encodes CASSASGGEDTQYF.